These 23 T cell receptor beta chains were all obtained from the same sample, sequenced in a study of control samples from healthy donors and cancer patients. Produced via immunoSEQ multiplex PCR; TCRdb's table is partial and in-frame only. The sample includes about 120,000 clones, more than 75% of them seen just once. Specimen: blood. These receptors were taken from an older woman in good health.

The chain links TRBV9 to TRBJ2-5; 8 bases line up with TRBD2. This CDR3 is built from 14 residues. Per germline, CDR1 SGDLS and CDR2 YYNGEE. Trimming removed 3 bases from V and 0 bases from J; junction bases left unmatched: 1. Written as DNA, the CDR3 is TGTGCCAGCAGCGGCGGGGGGCACCAAGAGACCCAGTACTTC. Translated: CASSGGGHQETQYF.

The CDR3 DNA reads TGTGCCAGCTCACCACCTGACTACAATGAGCAGTTCTTC. This translates into CASSPPDYNEQFF. The chain recombines TRBV18 with TRBJ2-1, with no clear D. The germline V gene encodes CDR1 KGHSH and CDR2 LQKENI. V was shortened by 0 bases and J by 3 bases, with 3 bases between the two germline ends. The CDR3 runs 13 residues.

The CDR3 sequence is CATSDPRQGTDTQYF. Here the CDR3 DNA reads TGTGCCACCAGTGATCCCCGACAGGGCACAGATACGCAGTATTTT. This chain connects TRBV24-1 to TRBJ2-3, with D possibly TRBD1 on 6 matching bases. CDR1 and CDR2 (germline): KGHDR, SFDVKD. V was trimmed by 3 bases and J by 1 base, leaving 10 bases between them. The CDR3 consists of 15 residues.

The rearrangement links TRBV18 to TRBJ1-1; 7 bases map to TRBD1. After removal of 3 bases from V and 5 bases from J, the junction contained 3 bases not matched to a gene. The CDR3 is 13 amino acids. Germline-derived CDR1 and CDR2 are KGHSH and LQKENI. CDR3 bases: TGTGCCAGCTCACCCGAGACAGGGACTGAAGCTTTCTTT. Translation: CASSPETGTEAFF.

Here the CDR3 reads CASSQRQGAYEQFF. The CDR3 bases are TGTGCCAGCAGCCAGAGACAGGGGGCGTATGAGCAGTTCTTC. This sequence joins TRBV3-1 (or the pseudogene TRBV3-2) and TRBJ2-1, with 10 bases matching TRBD1. The junction had 4 bases not matched to a gene; V was cut back by 3 bases and J by 8 bases. The germline V gene encodes CDR1 LGHDT and CDR2 YNNKEL (reference sequence). There are 14 residues in the CDR3.

The chain combines TRBV4-1 with TRBJ2-3; no firm D call. Between the trimmed V and J ends, which lost 1 base and 1 base, there was a span of 6 bases. This CDR3 region has 14 residues. From germline, CDR1 is MGHRA and CDR2 YSYEKL. The CDR3 sequence is CASSQVRRTDTQYF. DNA for the CDR3: TGCGCCAGCAGCCAAGTACGCCGCACAGATACGCAGTATTTT.

The J gene is TRBJ1-1, the V gene TRBV14, with D possibly TRBD1 on 6 matching bases. V shed 2 bases and J shed 8 bases, with 15 bases lying between them. The CDR3 is 14 amino acids. Germline CDR1 SGHDN, CDR2 FVKESK. CDR3 in amino acids: CASSQQGGGREAFF. As DNA, the CDR3 is TGTGCCAGCAGCCAACAAGGGGGGGGACGGGAAGCTTTCTTT.

The chain is built from TRBV5-4 and TRBJ2-5, with D unclear. V was clipped by 10 bases and J by 1 base, with 8 bases between them. CDR1 is SGHNT, CDR2 YYREEE, per germline (reference sequence). CDR3 length: 11 amino acids. Here the CDR3 reads CAGDLQETQYF. The CDR3 region has the DNA TGTGCCGGAGATCTCCAAGAGACCCAGTACTTC.

The DNA of the CDR3 is TGCGCCAGCAGAATAAGCGGGGGGCGCTCCACAGATACGCAGTATTTT. Its protein product is CASRISGGRSTDTQYF. This rearrangement joins TRBV10-2 to TRBJ2-3, with 9 nucleotides matching TRBD2. This CDR3 is built from 16 residues. J lost 2 bases, V lost 6 bases, and 9 bases had no gene match. CDR1 is WSHSY, CDR2 SAAADI, per germline.

The chain joins TRBV6-2 or TRBV6-3 to TRBJ1-1; a possible D gene is TRBD1 (5 bases). The CDR3 contains 14 residues. V gave up 5 bases and J gave up 3 bases, with 13 bases separating them. Germline lookup yields CDR1 MNHEY and CDR2 SVGEGT. CDR3 in amino acids: CASSGLGGHTEAFF. CDR3 in DNA: TGTGCCAGCAGTGGCTTGGGGGGTCACACTGAAGCTTTCTTT.

The rearrangement links TRBV6-6 to TRBJ2-1; D might be TRBD1 or TRBD2, each matching 5 bases. The CDR3 loop spans 17 amino acids. CDR1 is MNHNY, CDR2 SVGAGI, per germline (reference sequence). V gave up 5 bases and J gave up 2 bases, with 19 bases separating them. CDR3 bases: TGTGCCAGCAGTCATTGGATCGCCCGGGACCCCTACAATGAGCAGTTCTTC. Its translation is CASSHWIARDPYNEQFF.

The CDR3 sequence is CASIRTSSGNTIYF. The CDR3, as DNA: TGTGCCAGTATTCGGACGAGCTCTGGAAACACCATATATTTT. The J gene is TRBJ1-3, the V gene TRBV19; no clear D. Trimming shortened V by 7 bases and J by 0 bases, and 10 bases separated the two germline ends. The CDR3 is 14 residues long. The germline gives CDR1 LNHDA, CDR2 SQIVND (reference sequence).

The chain joins TRBV27 to TRBJ1-4; no firm D call. V lost 5 bases and J lost 3, with 28 bases in between. The CDR3 length is 20 residues. Germline V gene sequence: CDR1 MNHEY, CDR2 SMNVEV (reference sequence). The CDR3 DNA is TGTGCCAGCAGTCTGGGTCGCAGTAGAAAGGGCACCGCGGCTAATGAAAAACTGTTTTTT. Its protein product is CASSLGRSRKGTAANEKLFF. The full variable domain, completed using reference TRBV27 and TRBJ1-4, is EAQVTQNPRYLITVTGKKLTVTCSQNMNHEYMSWYRQDPGLGLRQIYYSMNVEVTDKGDVPEGYKVSRKEKRNFPLILESPSPNQTSLYFCASSLGRSRKGTAANEKLFFGSGTQLSVL.

The chain links TRBV2 to TRBJ2-3; 10 positions agree with TRBD1. Germline-derived CDR1 and CDR2 are SNHLY and FYNNEI. The CDR3 consists of 15 residues. Trimming removed 1 base from V and 5 bases from J; junction bases left unmatched: 3. CDR3 in amino acids: CASSEGQGARDTQYF. The DNA of the CDR3 is TGTGCCAGCAGTGAAGGACAGGGGGCGAGAGATACGCAGTATTTT.

The V gene is TRBV3-1 (or the pseudogene TRBV3-2), the J gene TRBJ1-2, with D possibly matching TRBD1 (6 bases). Trimming shortened V by 6 bases and J by 8 bases, and 16 bases separated the two germline ends. CDR3 length: 13 residues. Germline loops: CDR1 LGHDT, CDR2 YNNKEL (reference sequence). The CDR3 region has the DNA TGTGCCAGCAGGGAGATAACGGGGGGCGGCTACACCTTC. Its protein is CASREITGGGYTF.

The chain carries TRBV19 and TRBJ1-4, with D possibly TRBD1 on 6 matching bases. Trimming removed 7 bases from V and 7 bases from J, with 22 bases in between. The CDR3 totals 16 residues. In germline, CDR1 is LNHDA, CDR2 SQIVND (reference sequence). CDR3 sequence: CASNEGGVFRGEKLFF. The DNA for the CDR3 is TGTGCCAGTAATGAGGGGGGAGTATTCCGAGGTGAAAAACTGTTTTTT.

The rearrangement links TRBV6-2 or TRBV6-3 to TRBJ1-1, with TRBD1 as a possible D gene (5 bases). CDR1 and CDR2 from the germline V gene are MNHEY and SVGEGT. The CDR3 is made up of 12 amino acids. V was pared by 1 base and J by 10 bases, with 10 bases between. As DNA, the CDR3 is TGTGCCAGCAGTTACTGGCAGGGAGGAGCTTTCTTT. It specifies CASSYWQGGAFF.

The chain uses TRBV10-2 and TRBJ2-7, with 10 bases fitting TRBD1. The CDR3 runs to 14 residues. V shed 6 bases and J 2 bases; nucleotides not matched to a gene: 4. CDR1 and CDR2 from the germline V gene are WSHSY and SAAADI. The CDR3 DNA sequence: TGCGCCAGCAGACCGGGACAGGGGACCTACGAGCAGTACTTC. Protein sequence: CASRPGQGTYEQYF.

Concerning this clone: This specimen includes other DNA sequences encoding the same CDR3. CDR3: CASSYSNHEQFF. The CDR3 DNA reads as TGTGCCAGCAGTTACTCGAATCATGAGCAGTTCTTC. The chain recombines TRBV6-2 or TRBV6-3 with TRBJ2-1; D is unresolved. The germline V and J ends were trimmed by 0 bases and 8 bases, with 5 bases remaining between them. The CDR3 is 12 amino acids. Germline CDR1 and CDR2: MNHEY and SVGEGT.

The chain combines TRBV27 with TRBJ2-7, with TRBD1 matching over 12 bases. The V segment lost 5 bases and the J segment 8 bases; nucleotides outside the gene matches: 10. The CDR3 runs to 15 residues. Germline assignment: CDR1 MNHEY and CDR2 SMNVEV (reference sequence). The CDR3 nucleotides read TGTGCCAGCAGTGAACCGGGACAGGGGGCAACGAAGCAGTACTTC. Translating gives CASSEPGQGATKQYF.

The V gene is TRBV2, the J gene TRBJ1-5, with 7 bases aligning to TRBD1. There are 15 residues in the CDR3. The V and J ends lost 6 bases and 2 bases, in that order; junction bases with no gene match: 7. Germline V CDR1 and CDR2: SNHLY, FYNNEI. The CDR3 DNA is TGTGCCAGCAGCTCCCCAGGGGGTGGCAATCAGCCCCAGCATTTT. Its protein is CASSSPGGGNQPQHF.

This chain connects TRBV11-2 to TRBJ2-3; 7 bases are a match to TRBD2. The germline CDR1 and CDR2 sequences are SGHAT and FQNNGV. The CDR3 loop spans 15 amino acids. J lost 4 bases, V lost 0 bases, and 4 bases had no gene match. CDR3 sequence reads: CASSLDRGESDTQYF. CDR3 DNA sequence: TGTGCCAGCAGCTTAGATCGGGGGGAGTCAGATACGCAGTATTTT.

This chain links TRBV9 with TRBJ1-2; D is perhaps TRBD1 (5 bases). The germline V and J ends were trimmed by 2 bases and 4 bases, with 12 bases remaining between them. This CDR3 spans 14 amino acids. The germline V gene encodes CDR1 SGDLS and CDR2 YYNGEE. DNA for the CDR3: TGTGCCAGCAGCGTTGACAGCCCCCGCTATGGCTACACCTTC. The encoded protein is CASSVDSPRYGYTF.